This T cell receptor (beta chain) comes out of a study of CD8 T cells in ankylosing spondylitis. Findings and limits, study-wide: A motif in TCR beta, a set of about 8 highly homologous variants, appeared characteristic of ankylosing spondylitis blood.

V dropped 8 bases and J dropped 0 bases, with 11 bases sitting between them. The CDR3 has 14 amino acids. Per the germline V gene, CDR1 is WSHSY and CDR2 is SAAADI. This clonotype was seen only a few times. As yet, its antigen is unknown. TCRdb re-called the 5' RACE reads with MiXCR, one entry per CDR3 protein. This table holds 390,000 or so distinct CDR3 sequences, 20% to 25% found once. The receptor was derived from a male donor with ankylosing spondylitis. The sample taken for sequencing was blood, either unsorted or a sorted T cell fraction (not recorded which). The V gene is TRBV10-2, the J gene TRBJ1-3; no firm D call. DNA for the CDR3: TGCGCCAGCGGTCGCGAAGACTCTGGAAACACCATATATTTT. It encodes CASGREDSGNTIYF.